This record concerns one T cell receptor beta chain sequence. The target antigen is unknown. This record comes from a study of graft-versus-host responses after intestinal transplantation. The wider study: Anti-thymocyte globulin induction was given to all recipients, followed by tacrolimus and steroids for 2 to 4 years.

The CDR3 has 13 amino acids. Between the trimmed V and J ends, which lost 5 bases and 5 bases, there was a span of 15 bases. Germline assignment: CDR1 SQVTM and CDR2 ANQGSEA. Study-level results: High graft-versus-host to host-versus-graft clonal ratios were found in allografts of patients who had graft-donor T cell macrochimerism.

Measured with immunoSEQ multiplex PCR; TCRdb has only the in-frame clones, and not every one. Altogether just under 65,000 clones are present, roughly 90% being singletons, with the ten largest covering approximately 1.5%. J is TRBJ1-2 and V is TRBV29-1, with D possibly being TRBD1 (6 bases). The input for sequencing was unstimulated CD8+ T cells sorted from spleen or lymph node cells, taken before transplant. The TCR comes from a human donor who was the organ donor for an intestinal transplant. CDR3: CSVNFLRGYGYTF. CDR3 bases: TGCAGCGTTAACTTCTTAAGGGGGTATGGCTACACCTTC. Full variable domain (outside the CDR3, taken from reference TRBV29-1 and TRBJ1-2): SAVISQKPSRDICQRGTSLTIQCQVDSQVTMMFWYRQQPGQSLTLIATANQGSEATYESGFVIDKFPISRPNLTFSTLTVSNMSPEDSSIYLCSVNFLRGYGYTFGSGTRLTVV.